The text below deals with one TCR beta chain. Donor samples were obtained from healthy Caucasian individuals from Russia, aged 6 to 90. Each sample had at least 6 million PBMCs isolated. These data come from a study of blood T cells in healthy people across ages. At the level of the study: Capture via template switching afforded approximately one barcoded beta molecule per two T cells.

Primed by a sample-barcoded 5' primer and a J-beta primer mix, a second PCR proceeded for 7 to 11 cycles. TCRdb re-called the 5' RACE reads through MiXCR, storing one row per CDR3 protein. The top ten clones hold around 18% of a sample with 800,000 or so distinct CDR3 sequences, about half of them seen once. The sequence came from a man older than 75 in good health. Sequenced sample: blood.

The DNA for the CDR3 is TGTGCCAGCAGCGCCGGACTAGTGCCCAATGAGCAGTTCTTC. Its translation: CASSAGLVPNEQFF. The chain carries TRBV7-2 and TRBJ2-1; 7 bases line up with TRBD2. CDR3 length: 14 residues. Per the germline V gene, CDR1 is SGHTA and CDR2 is FQGNSA. The ends lost 5 bases at V and 6 bases at J; junction bases unmatched: 7. The full variable domain, its missing parts supplied by reference TRBV7-2 and TRBJ2-1, is GAGVSQSPSNKVTEKGKDVELRCDPISGHTALYWYRQSLGQGLEFLIYFQGNSAPDKSGLPSDRFSAERTGGSVSTLTIQRTQQEDSAVYLCASSAGLVPNEQFFGPGTRLTVL.